A single sample is the source of the 27 T cell receptor beta chains below, sequenced in a study of early T cells in non-severe SARS-CoV-2 infection. TCRdb called the 5' RACE reads again in MiXCR, with one record for every CDR3 protein. Among approximately 28,000 distinct CDR3 sequences listed, 6% to 7.5% were seen once. Sample: whole blood, taken at baseline. The receptors derive from an adult who was a healthcare worker with PCR-confirmed SARS-CoV-2 infection or an uninfected control (not recorded which).

This clonotype was seen repeatedly, ten times or more. The CDR3 is CAIARGDFYEQYF. The CDR3 bases are TGTGCCATCGCCCGGGGCGACTTCTACGAGCAGTACTTC. V gene TRBV10-3 combines with J gene TRBJ2-7; TRBD1 or TRBD2 may be the D gene (5 bases each). Between the trimmed V and J ends, which lost 8 bases and 3 bases, there was a span of 14 bases. Germline-derived CDR1 and CDR2 are ENHRY and SYGVKD. The CDR3 runs 13 residues.

This clonotype has a handful of counts. The rearrangement links TRBV15 to TRBJ2-2; weak D call: TRBD1 (6 bases). The V and J ends lost 0 bases and 5 bases respectively, with 13 bases between them. The CDR3 contains 16 residues. Looked up from germline, CDR1 is LNHNV and CDR2 is YYDKDF (reference sequence). CDR3: CATSRDRAGETGELFF. CDR3 in DNA: TGTGCCACCAGCAGAGATCGCGCAGGGGAGACCGGGGAGCTGTTTTTT.

The V and J genes are TRBV7-6 and TRBJ2-3; 15 bases match TRBD2. The germline CDR1 and CDR2 sequences are SGHVS and FNYEAQ. This CDR3 has 17 residues. Losses at the gene ends were 5 bases for V and 3 bases for J; bases not matched to a gene: 6. The DNA for the CDR3 is TGTGCCAGCAGCCGCGGGACTAGCGGGGGGAGGACAGATACGCAGTATTTT. It codes for CASSRGTSGGRTDTQYF. Variable domain in full (rest from reference TRBV7-6 and TRBJ2-3): GAGVSQSPRYKVTKRGQDVALRCDPISGHVSLYWYRQALGQGPEFLTYFNYEAQQDKSGLPNDRFSAERPEGSISTLTIQRTEQRDSAMYRCASSRGTSGGRTDTQYFGPGTRLTVL.

This clonotype has a count of ten or more. This chain links TRBV16 with TRBJ1-4; no clear D gene. V was pared by 3 bases and J by 0 bases, with 8 bases between. Germline-derived CDR1 and CDR2 are KGHSY and FQNENV. This CDR3 is 15 amino acids long. In nucleotides, the CDR3 is TGTGCCAGCAGCCATGGGATTGCAACTAATGAAAAACTGTTTTTT. Its protein is CASSHGIATNEKLFF.

The V gene is TRBV6-1, the J gene TRBJ1-6, with 9 bases fitting TRBD1. Germline-derived CDR1 and CDR2 are MNHNS and SASEGT. This CDR3 region has 13 residues. Germline trimming cut 4 bases from V and 12 bases from J; bases unmatched to any gene: 4. The CDR3 region has the DNA TGTGCCAGCAGTGCGGACAGGGGCGGACCCCTCCACTTT. This encodes CASSADRGGPLHF.

This clonotype was detected only a few times. The chain joins TRBV19 to TRBJ2-1, with a weak D call TRBD1 (7 bases). The V gene's germline CDR1 is LNHDA and CDR2 SQIVND (reference sequence). The CDR3 is 16 amino acids. The V end lost 7 bases, the J end lost 3 bases, and 19 bases lay between the germline ends. CDR3 in DNA: TGTGCCAGTACCCCAAGGGGGGACAGATACTACAATGAGCAGTTCTTC. It yields the protein CASTPRGDRYYNEQFF.

This clonotype appeared many times. This rearrangement joins TRBV6-1 to TRBJ1-4, with D possibly TRBD1 on 5 matching bases. Germline V gene data show CDR1 as MNHNS and CDR2 as SASEGT. V was cut by 1 base and J by 11 bases, with 11 bases left in between. CDR3 length: 13 residues. This CDR3 reads CASSEVRGGKLFF. The CDR3 bases are TGTGCCAGCAGTGAAGTACGGGGGGGGAAACTGTTTTTT.

This clonotype was seen more than once but under ten times. The DNA of the CDR3 is TGTGCCATAGGCGAGGGGAGCACAGATACGCAGTATTTT. The encoded protein is CAIGEGSTDTQYF. The V gene is TRBV7-3, the J gene TRBJ2-3; D possibly matches TRBD1 or TRBD2 (5 bases each). CDR1 and CDR2 from the germline V gene are SGHTA and FQGTGA. This CDR3 is built from 13 residues. V dropped 10 bases and J dropped 0 bases, with 11 bases sitting between them.

This clonotype was found many times. J is TRBJ1-2 and V is TRBV30; 12 bases are shared with TRBD1. Germline CDR1 is GTSNPN and CDR2 is SVGIG (reference sequence). The V and J ends lost 3 bases and 8 bases, in that order; junction bases with no gene match: 16. The CDR3 runs 17 residues. The CDR3 region has the DNA TGTGCCTGGAGCGTACCGGGACAGGGGGCCCCTTTCGGCGGCTACACCTTC. As protein: CAWSVPGQGAPFGGYTF.

There are many counts of this clonotype. The rearrangement joins TRBV30 to TRBJ2-6; D could derive from TRBD1 or TRBD2 (5 bases each). CDR1 GTSNPN and CDR2 SVGIG come from the germline V gene (reference sequence). Trimming left V 3 bases short and J 0 bases short, with 12 bases between. The CDR3 consists of 16 residues. For the CDR3, the DNA is TGTGCCTGGAGAGCGGCAGGGATCTCTGGGGCCAACGTCCTGACTTTC. This gives the protein CAWRAAGISGANVLTF.

In this sample, this clonotype turned up many times. The genes are TRBV4-2 and TRBJ2-7; 11 bases agree with TRBD2. CDR1 is LGHNA, CDR2 YNFKEQ, per germline. V gave up 2 bases and J gave up 7 bases; unmatched junction bases: 16. CDR3 size: 18 residues. CDR3 protein: CASSQRFLAGGTIGEQYF. The DNA of the CDR3 is TGTGCCAGCAGCCAACGGTTTCTAGCGGGGGGTACGATAGGGGAGCAGTACTTC.

This clonotype was seen repeatedly, ten times or more. This chain connects TRBV5-6 to TRBJ2-7; no definite D call. V gave up 5 bases and J gave up 5 bases, with 8 bases separating them. Germline CDR1 and CDR2: SGHDT and YYEEEE. The CDR3 contains 11 residues. CDR3 nucleotides: TGTGCCAGCAGTCAATTCCACGAGCAGTACTTC. Encoded protein: CASSQFHEQYF.

This clonotype was seen ten or more times. V and J are TRBV6-1 and TRBJ1-2; 7 nucleotides line up with TRBD1. With 7 bases clipped from V and 4 bases from J, the junction kept 6 bases outside the gene matches. CDR1 and CDR2 from the germline V gene are MNHNS and SASEGT. CDR3 length: 13 residues. The CDR3 DNA is TGTGCCAGCATTTCGACAGGGACCTATGGCTACACCTTC. This gives the protein CASISTGTYGYTF.

This clonotype occurred a few times. CDR3 residues: CASSLGPHNYGYTF. In DNA form, the CDR3 reads TGTGCCAGCAGTTTGGGGCCCCATAACTATGGCTACACCTTC. This chain uses TRBV6-5 with TRBJ1-2, with TRBD1 as a possible D gene (5 bases). Germline loops: CDR1 MNHEY, CDR2 SVGAGI. Trimming removed 4 bases from V and 1 base from J, with 10 bases in between. The CDR3 totals 14 residues.

In this sample, this clonotype turned up many times. CDR3 loop: CSAPGSTDTQYF. The CDR3 coding sequence is TGCAGTGCTCCCGGTAGCACAGATACGCAGTATTTT. The rearrangement uses TRBV20-1 and TRBJ2-3, with D hard to call. Germline-derived CDR1 and CDR2 are DFQATT and SNEGSKA (reference sequence). The CDR3 runs to 12 residues. Trimming took 5 bases from V and 0 from J, leaving 6 bases between them.

This clonotype turned up a few times. V and J are TRBV6-2 or TRBV6-3 and TRBJ2-7; 12 bases map to TRBD2. The CDR3 sequence is 14 residues long. V lost 7 bases to trimming and J lost 2 bases; unmatched junction nucleotides: 3. Germline-derived CDR1 and CDR2 are MNHEY and SVGEGT. CDR3 sequence: CASTRTSGTYEQYF. CDR3 in DNA: TGTGCCAGCACTAGGACTAGCGGGACCTACGAGCAGTACTTC.

In its sample, this clonotype was seen many times. The gene calls are TRBV20-1 and TRBJ1-6; perhaps TRBD1 as D (5 bases). V lost 2 bases, J lost 0 bases, and 32 bases lay in between. The CDR3 has 23 amino acids. Germline assignment: CDR1 DFQATT and CDR2 SNEGSKA (reference sequence). CDR3 sequence (DNA): TGCAGTGCTAGATCCGAGTTGCTGGGGGATAGGGACCACTGGAGCTCCTATAATTCACCCCTCCACTTT. As protein: CSARSELLGDRDHWSSYNSPLHF.

This sequence joins TRBV5-1 and TRBJ2-5; no definite D call. Germline values: CDR1 SGHRS, CDR2 YFSETQ. Trimming cost V 1 base and J 5 bases, with 9 bases left between them. The CDR3 has 13 amino acids. DNA of the CDR3: TGCGCCAGCAGCTTGATTCCTGGGGAGACCCAGTACTTC. Its translation is CASSLIPGETQYF.

This clonotype has at least ten counts. This chain links TRBV6-5 with TRBJ2-1; TRBD2 matches 9 bases. Losses at the gene ends were 10 bases for V and 5 bases for J; bases not matched to a gene: 6. CDR1 MNHEY and CDR2 SVGAGI come from the germline V gene. This CDR3 is built from 13 residues. CDR3 nucleotide sequence: TGTGCCACCCTGCGGGGGGGCCACAATGAGCAGTTCTTC. It encodes CATLRGGHNEQFF.

This clonotype came up many times. The chain joins TRBV7-8 to TRBJ2-4; D is unresolved. Per the germline V gene, CDR1 is SGHVS and CDR2 is FQNEAQ. The V end was cut by 0 bases, the J end by 9 bases, with 3 bases between. The CDR3 has 11 amino acids. CDR3 nucleotide sequence: TGTGCCAGCAGCTTAGCCGGCATTCAGTACTTC. Translation: CASSLAGIQYF. The variable domain in full, with the rest retrieved from reference TRBV7-8 and TRBJ2-4, is GAGVSQSPRYKVAKRGQDVALRCDPISGHVSLFWYQQALGQGPEFLTYFQNEAQLDKSGLPSDRFFAERPEGSVSTLKIQRTQQEDSAVYLCASSLAGIQYFGAGTRLSVL.

The table lists this clonotype with many counts. The rearrangement joins TRBV20-1 to TRBJ2-3, with TRBD2 matching over 12 bases. Germline CDR1 DFQATT, CDR2 SNEGSKA (reference sequence). V lost 3 bases, J lost 4 bases, and 5 bases stayed unmatched. The CDR3 sequence is 15 residues long. CDR3 nucleotides: TGCAGTGCTAGCCTAGCGGGGGGGCTTGCAGATACGCAGTATTTT. Its protein product is CSASLAGGLADTQYF.

The sample holds many counts of this clonotype. The J gene is TRBJ1-2, the V gene TRBV24-1; a weak D match, TRBD1 (5 bases). V lost 3 bases, J lost 5 bases, and 6 bases lay in between. Germline V lookup: CDR1 KGHDR, CDR2 SFDVKD. This CDR3 has 12 amino acids. Here the CDR3 reads CATSDAGYGYTF. CDR3 sequence (DNA): TGTGCCACCAGTGATGCAGGGTATGGCTACACCTTC.

This clonotype was detected only a few times. The V and J genes are TRBV27 and TRBJ2-7; D ambiguous. Trimming cost V 5 bases and J 0 bases, with 14 bases left between them. Germline-derived CDR1 and CDR2 are MNHEY and SMNVEV (reference sequence). The CDR3 runs 15 residues. CDR3 DNA sequence: TGTGCCAGCAGTGCATCTTTCCACTCCTCCTACGAGCAGTACTTC. Encoded protein: CASSASFHSSYEQYF.

This clonotype has just a few counts. The chain links TRBV4-2 to TRBJ2-7; 7 bases fit TRBD1. The CDR3 length is 14 residues. Germline loops: CDR1 LGHNA, CDR2 YNFKEQ. J was trimmed by 2 bases and V by 2 bases; bases with no gene match: 3. The CDR3 DNA reads TGTGCCAGCAGCCAAAGGGACAGTACCTACGAGCAGTACTTC. This encodes CASSQRDSTYEQYF.

The chain carries TRBV28 and TRBJ2-7; TRBD2 matches at 14 bases. Germline lookup yields CDR1 MDHEN and CDR2 SYDVKM. V lost 5 bases, J lost 2 bases, and 14 bases stayed unmatched. The CDR3 totals 19 residues. In nucleotides, the CDR3 is TGTGCCAGCAGTACAATACCGGGGGGGACTAGCGGGAGACCCTACGAGCAGTACTTC. As protein: CASSTIPGGTSGRPYEQYF.

This clonotype was seen at least ten times. This chain's CDR3 is CSAPTGVGTKNIQYF. The CDR3 DNA reads as TGCAGTGCCCCCACCGGGGTGGGAACCAAAAACATTCAGTACTTC. This chain joins TRBV20-1 and TRBJ2-4, with D maybe TRBD2 (5 bases). V shed 6 bases and J shed 2 bases, with 17 bases lying between them. Germline assignment: CDR1 DFQATT and CDR2 SNEGSKA (reference sequence). This CDR3 spans 15 amino acids.

This clonotype has a count of ten or more. This sequence joins TRBV5-5 and TRBJ1-5; 8 bases line up with TRBD1. Losses at the gene ends were 0 bases for V and 1 base for J; bases not matched to a gene: 9. The CDR3 is 18 amino acids. CDR1 and CDR2 (germline): SGHKS, YYEKEE (reference sequence). The DNA of the CDR3 is TGTGCCAGCAGCTTGGAGTCAGGGGGCCCGACAAGCAATCAGCCCCAGCATTTT. This gives the protein CASSLESGGPTSNQPQHF.